This entry is about one T cell receptor beta chain. The specificity of this receptor is unknown. With only one base between it and a far larger clone, this is likely a read error. The sample belongs to a study of shared clonotypes between healthy human individuals (TCRdb year 2020). Regarding the complete study: The cohort included three men and a couple of women between 18 and 49 years of age. To estimate repertoire size and how much clonotype sharing occurs between individuals, the study deeply sequenced the blood TCR repertoires of several healthy adults. To increase sequencing depth and limit assay-specific biases, different laboratories used diverse techniques to prepare libraries and sequence TCR repertoires. Each donor's leukapheresis produced roughly between roughly 0.85 and 9.5 billion PBMCs.

Healthy HIV-negative adults with no recently reported acute infections or vaccinations were included as donors. Every donor was a Caucasian adult living in Nashville, Tennessee, USA. In the unsorted samples, approximately 82 million PBMCs were counted, and genomic DNA was extracted using the QIAamp DNA Blood Mini kit. After blood collection by leukapheresis, PBMCs were isolated using Ficoll-Histopaque density gradient centrifugation and then cryopreserved in the vapor phase of liquid nitrogen. The CDR3 measures 12 amino acids from cysteine to phenylalanine. The kept DNA is CDR3 alone, 36 bases in frame from the first base. CDR1 is given as MDHEN and CDR2 as SYDVKM, both from the germline V gene. TCR CDR3 regions were amplified from genomic DNA by multiplex PCR using the deep immunoSEQ assay. Genomic DNA extracted from each cell subset was distributed evenly over all wells of several immunoSEQ 96-well plates, and each plate served as one replicate. For unsorted PBMC, each replicate PCR was loaded with about 280 ng genomic DNA, equivalent to tens of thousands of T cell genomes. Genomic DNA from unsorted PBMC was sequenced over ten immunoSEQ deep assay plates. Purified libraries were quantified with a Qubit 3.0 fluorometer, sized on a Bioanalyzer 2100, and re-quantified with the KAPA Library Quantification kit. Each immunoSEQ 96-well plate was sequenced on its own single-read 150-cycle Illumina NextSeq 550 flow cell. The authors' pipeline ran thus. Because the immunoSEQ output held only junctional sequences and lacked quality scores, the filtering could not match the filtering applied to full-length reads. Sequences were annotated with PyIR, a Python wrapper for IgBLAST v1.9, using IMGT germline references to assign V/J genes and CDR3. Reads with weak V/J assignments (E-value above 1e-6), missing CDR3, stop codons, out-of-frame junctions, or ambiguous translated residues were removed. V3J clonotypes were defined by identical inferred V gene, J gene, and CDR3 amino acid sequence. To compute the percentage overlap between repertoires, the number of shared unique clonotypes was divided by the size of the smaller repertoire. Three approaches were used to assess repertoire richness: RTK rarefaction, the Chao1 estimator, and Recon v2.1 estimates of unobserved clonotypes. TCRdb carries this immuneACCESS record with in-frame sequences only. Its versions omit some clonotypes, under half of them owing to an unresolved V gene in the studies checked, with the rest unexplained. V, J and clone size are taken as reported in that table, and D and trimming were inferred from the DNA itself. This sample holds about 470,000 clones; roughly 80% were observed only once. Clones ranked in the top ten supply roughly 13% of the sample.

Study-wide conclusions, independent of this receptor: Based on pairwise subsampling, the degree of clonotype sharing among donors was expected to be affected by sequencing depth. The genetic and exposure-history diversity represented was limited by the small number of donors. Only blood was sampled, and tissue TCR repertoires likely differ from those in blood.

In this chain, TRBV28 is recombined with TRBJ1-2; the D gene remains uncertain. This receptor was taken from a middle-aged woman in good health. Some clones in this sample may be carry-over from other donors' samples. The sample consisted of PBMCs. For the CDR3, the sequence is CASSFAEYGYAF. The DNA sequence is given as TGTGCCAGCAGTTTCGCGGAGTATGGCTACGCCTTC.